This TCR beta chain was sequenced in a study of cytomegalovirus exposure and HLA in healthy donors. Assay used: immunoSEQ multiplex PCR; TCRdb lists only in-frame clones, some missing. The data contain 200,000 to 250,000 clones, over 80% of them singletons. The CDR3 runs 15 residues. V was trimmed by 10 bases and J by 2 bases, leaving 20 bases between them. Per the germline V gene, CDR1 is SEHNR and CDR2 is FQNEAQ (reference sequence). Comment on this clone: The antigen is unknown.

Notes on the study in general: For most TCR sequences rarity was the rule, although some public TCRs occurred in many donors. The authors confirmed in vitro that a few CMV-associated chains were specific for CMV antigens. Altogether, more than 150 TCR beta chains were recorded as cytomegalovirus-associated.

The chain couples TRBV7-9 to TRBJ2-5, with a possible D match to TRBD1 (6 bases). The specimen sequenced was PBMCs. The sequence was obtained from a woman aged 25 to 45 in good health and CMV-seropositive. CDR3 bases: TGTGCCATCGTACGTGCCCAGGACAGTCAAGAGACCCAGTACTTC. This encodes CAIVRAQDSQETQYF.